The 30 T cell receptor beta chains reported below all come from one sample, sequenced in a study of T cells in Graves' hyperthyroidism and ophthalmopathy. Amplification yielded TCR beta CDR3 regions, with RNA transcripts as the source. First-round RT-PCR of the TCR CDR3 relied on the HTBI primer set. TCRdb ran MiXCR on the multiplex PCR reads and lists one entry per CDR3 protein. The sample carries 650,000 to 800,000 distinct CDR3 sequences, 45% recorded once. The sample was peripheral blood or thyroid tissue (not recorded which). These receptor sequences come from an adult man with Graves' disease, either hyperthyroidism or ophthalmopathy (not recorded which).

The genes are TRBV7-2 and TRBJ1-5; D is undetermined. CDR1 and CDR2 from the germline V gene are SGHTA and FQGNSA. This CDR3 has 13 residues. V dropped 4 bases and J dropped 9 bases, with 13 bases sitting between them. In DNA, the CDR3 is TGTGCCAGCAGCTCCGGCCAACCAACGCCCCAGCATTTT. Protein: CASSSGQPTPQHF.

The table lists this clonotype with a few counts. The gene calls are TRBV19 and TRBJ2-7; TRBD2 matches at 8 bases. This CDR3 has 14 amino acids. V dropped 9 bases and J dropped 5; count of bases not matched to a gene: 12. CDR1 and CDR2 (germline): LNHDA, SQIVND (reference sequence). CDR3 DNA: TGTGCCAGCAGTTCCGCGGGGGGCCGCCACGAGCAGTACTTC. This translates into CASSSAGGRHEQYF.

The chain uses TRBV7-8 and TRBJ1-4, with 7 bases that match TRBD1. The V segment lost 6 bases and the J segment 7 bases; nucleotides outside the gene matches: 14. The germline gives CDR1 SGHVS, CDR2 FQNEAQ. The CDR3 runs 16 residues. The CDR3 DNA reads TGTGCCAGCAGAGACATATCGGCGGGACAGACTGAAAAACTGTTTTTT. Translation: CASRDISAGQTEKLFF.

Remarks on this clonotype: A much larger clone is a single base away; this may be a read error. In DNA form, the CDR3 reads TGTGCCAGCAGCTCCGAACGACTAGCGGGAACTTACGAGCAGTACTTC. This codes for CASSSERLAGTYEQYF. The J gene is TRBJ2-7, the V gene TRBV11-1; 11 nucleotides agree with TRBD2. The CDR3 is made up of 16 amino acids. The junction had 9 bases not matched to a gene; V was cut back by 4 bases and J by 4 bases. CDR1 and CDR2 from the germline V gene are SGHAT and FQDESV (reference sequence).

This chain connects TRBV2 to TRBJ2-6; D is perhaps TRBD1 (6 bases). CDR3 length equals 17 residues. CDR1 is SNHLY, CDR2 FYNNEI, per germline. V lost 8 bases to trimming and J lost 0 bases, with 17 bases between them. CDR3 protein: CASLASDRSSGANVLTF. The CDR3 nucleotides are TGTGCCAGCTTGGCAAGTGACAGGAGCTCTGGGGCCAACGTCCTGACTTTC.

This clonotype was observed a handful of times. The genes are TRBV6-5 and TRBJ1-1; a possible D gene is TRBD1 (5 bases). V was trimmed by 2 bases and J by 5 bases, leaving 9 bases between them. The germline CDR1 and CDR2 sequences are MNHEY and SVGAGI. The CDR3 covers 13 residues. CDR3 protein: CASSYKGLTEAFF. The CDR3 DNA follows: TGTGCCAGCAGTTACAAGGGGCTTACTGAAGCTTTCTTT.

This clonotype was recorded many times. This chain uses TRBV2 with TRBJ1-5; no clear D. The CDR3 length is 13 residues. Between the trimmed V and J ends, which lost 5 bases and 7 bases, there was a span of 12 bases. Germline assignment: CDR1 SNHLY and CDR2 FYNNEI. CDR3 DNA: TGTGCCAGCAGTCAAGGACGGGGACAGCCCCAGCATTTT. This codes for CASSQGRGQPQHF.

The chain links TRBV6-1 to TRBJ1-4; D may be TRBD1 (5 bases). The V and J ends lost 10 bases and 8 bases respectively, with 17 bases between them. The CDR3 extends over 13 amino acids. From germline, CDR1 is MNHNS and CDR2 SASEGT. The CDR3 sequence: CATRDPKGEKLFF. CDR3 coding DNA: TGTGCCACCAGGGACCCTAAGGGAGAAAAACTGTTTTTT.

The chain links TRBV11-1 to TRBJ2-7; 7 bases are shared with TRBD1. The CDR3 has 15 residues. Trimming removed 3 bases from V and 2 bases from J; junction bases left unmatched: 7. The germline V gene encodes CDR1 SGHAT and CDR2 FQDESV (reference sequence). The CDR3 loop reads CASSFFPQGAYEQYF. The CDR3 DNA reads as TGTGCCAGCAGCTTTTTCCCCCAGGGGGCCTACGAGCAGTACTTC.

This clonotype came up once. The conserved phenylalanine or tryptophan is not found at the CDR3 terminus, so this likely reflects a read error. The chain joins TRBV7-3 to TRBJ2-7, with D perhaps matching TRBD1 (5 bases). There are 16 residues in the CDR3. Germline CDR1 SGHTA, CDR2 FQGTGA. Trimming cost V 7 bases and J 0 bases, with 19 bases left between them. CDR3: CASTGGAVLSSYEQYC. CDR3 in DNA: TGTGCCAGCACAGGTGGGGCCGTTCTAAGCTCCTACGAGCAGTACTGC.

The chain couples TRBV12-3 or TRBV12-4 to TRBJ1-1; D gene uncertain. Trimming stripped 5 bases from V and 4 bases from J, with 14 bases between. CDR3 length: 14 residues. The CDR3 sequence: CASSPGPLGTEAFF. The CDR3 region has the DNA TGTGCCAGCAGTCCCGGTCCCCTGGGCACTGAAGCTTTCTTT.

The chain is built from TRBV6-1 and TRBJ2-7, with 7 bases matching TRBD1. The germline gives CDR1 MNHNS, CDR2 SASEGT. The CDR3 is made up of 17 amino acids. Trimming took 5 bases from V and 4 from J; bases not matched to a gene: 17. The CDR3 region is CASSYPPSGTVPYEQYF. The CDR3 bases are TGTGCCAGCAGTTACCCTCCATCCGGGACAGTGCCTTACGAGCAGTACTTC.

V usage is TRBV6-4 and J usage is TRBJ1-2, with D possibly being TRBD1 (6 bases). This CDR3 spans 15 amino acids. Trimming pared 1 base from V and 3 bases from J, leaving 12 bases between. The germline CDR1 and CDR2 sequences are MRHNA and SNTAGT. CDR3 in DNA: TGTGCCAGCAGTGACTTCCAGGGGCGAGACTATGGCTACACCTTC. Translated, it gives CASSDFQGRDYGYTF.

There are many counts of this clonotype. The CDR3 DNA follows: TGCAGCGTTTCACAGGGTCTTAGTGGCTACACCTTC. Translation: CSVSQGLSGYTF. The chain joins TRBV29-1 to TRBJ1-2; weak D call: TRBD1 (6 bases). V lost 5 bases and J lost 7, with 14 bases in between. Germline V gene data show CDR1 as SQVTM and CDR2 as ANQGSEA. The CDR3 runs to 12 residues.

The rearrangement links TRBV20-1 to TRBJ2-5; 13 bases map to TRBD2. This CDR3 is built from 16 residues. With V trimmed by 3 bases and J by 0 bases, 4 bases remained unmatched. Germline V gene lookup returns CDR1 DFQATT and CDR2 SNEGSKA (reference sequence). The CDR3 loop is CSASGLAGEYQETQYF. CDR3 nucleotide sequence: TGCAGTGCTAGTGGACTAGCGGGGGAATACCAAGAGACCCAGTACTTC.

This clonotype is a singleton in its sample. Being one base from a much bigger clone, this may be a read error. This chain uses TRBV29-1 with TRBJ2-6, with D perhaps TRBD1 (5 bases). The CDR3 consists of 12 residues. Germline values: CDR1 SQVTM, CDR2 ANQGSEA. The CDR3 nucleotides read TGCAGCGACCGCACTGGGGCCGACGTCCTGACTTTC. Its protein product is CSDRTGADVLTF. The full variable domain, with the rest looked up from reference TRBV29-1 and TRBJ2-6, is SAVISQKPSRDICQRGTSLTIQCQVDSQVTMMFWYRQQPGQSLTLIATANQGSEATYESGFVIDKFPISRPNLTFSTLTVSNMSPEDSSIYLCSDRTGADVLTFGAGSRLTVL.

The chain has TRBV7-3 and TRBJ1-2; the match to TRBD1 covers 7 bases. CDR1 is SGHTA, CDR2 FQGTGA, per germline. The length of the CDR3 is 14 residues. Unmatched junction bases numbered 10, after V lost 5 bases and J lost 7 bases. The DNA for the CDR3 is TGTGCCAGCAGCCTCGAGGGGGCAGGGAGTGGCTACACCTTC. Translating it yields CASSLEGAGSGYTF.

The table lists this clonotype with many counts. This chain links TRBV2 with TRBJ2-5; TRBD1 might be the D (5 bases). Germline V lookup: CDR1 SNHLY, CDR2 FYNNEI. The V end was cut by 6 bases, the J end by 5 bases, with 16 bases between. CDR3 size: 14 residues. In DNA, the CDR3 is TGTGCCAGCAGGGCCACCCAGGGAACCGAGACCCAGTACTTC. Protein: CASRATQGTETQYF. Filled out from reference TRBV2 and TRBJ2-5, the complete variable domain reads EPEVTQTPSHQVTQMGQEVILRCVPISNHLYFYWYRQILGQKVEFLVSFYNNEISEKSEIFDDQFSVERPDGSNFTLKIRSTKLEDSAMYFCASRATQGTETQYFGPGTRLLVL.

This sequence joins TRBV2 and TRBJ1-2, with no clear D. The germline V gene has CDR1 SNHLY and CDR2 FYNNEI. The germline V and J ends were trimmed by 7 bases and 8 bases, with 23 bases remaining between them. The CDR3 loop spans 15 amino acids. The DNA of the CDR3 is TGTGCCAGCATCGAATCAGGCCGGGTGGTCGGCGGCTACACCTTC. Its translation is CASIESGRVVGGYTF.

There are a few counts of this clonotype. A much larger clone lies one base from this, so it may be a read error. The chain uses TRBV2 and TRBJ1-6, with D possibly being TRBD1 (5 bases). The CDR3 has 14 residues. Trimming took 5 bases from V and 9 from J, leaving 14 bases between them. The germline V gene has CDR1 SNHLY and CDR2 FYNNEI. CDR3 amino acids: CASSLSLGGSPLHF. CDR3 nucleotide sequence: TGTGCCAGCAGTTTGTCCCTTGGGGGTTCACCCCTCCACTTT.

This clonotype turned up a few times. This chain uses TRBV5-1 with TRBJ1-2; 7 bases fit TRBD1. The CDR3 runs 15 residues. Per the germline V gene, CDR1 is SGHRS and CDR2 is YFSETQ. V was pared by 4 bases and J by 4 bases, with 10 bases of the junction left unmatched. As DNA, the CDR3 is TGCGCCAGCAGCGCCGGGACAGCCGCCTCCTATGGCTACACCTTC. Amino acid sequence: CASSAGTAASYGYTF.

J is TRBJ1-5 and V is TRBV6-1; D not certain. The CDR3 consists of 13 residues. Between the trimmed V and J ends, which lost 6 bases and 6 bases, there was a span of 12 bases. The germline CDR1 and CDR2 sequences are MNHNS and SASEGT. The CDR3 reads CASRQTTSQPQHF. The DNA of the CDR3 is TGTGCCAGCAGACAAACCACTTCTCAGCCCCAGCATTTT.

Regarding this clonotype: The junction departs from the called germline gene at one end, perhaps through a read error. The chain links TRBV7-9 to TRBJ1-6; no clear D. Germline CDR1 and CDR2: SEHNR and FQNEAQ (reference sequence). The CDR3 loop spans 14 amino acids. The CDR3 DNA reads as TGTGTCAGCAGCTTGGATGGGTATGGCTCACCCCTCCACTTT. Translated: CVSSLDGYGSPLHF.

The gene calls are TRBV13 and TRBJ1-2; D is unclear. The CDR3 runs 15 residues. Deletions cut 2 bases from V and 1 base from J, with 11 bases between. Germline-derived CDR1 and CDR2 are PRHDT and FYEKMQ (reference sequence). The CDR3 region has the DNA TGTGCCAGCAGCTTATCTGGCCAGCTTAACTATGGCTACACCTTC. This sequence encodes CASSLSGQLNYGYTF.

The CDR3 DNA follows: TGTGCCAGTAGTTCCTGGGTGAACACTGAAGCTTTCTTT. Translation: CASSSWVNTEAFF. The chain has TRBV19 and TRBJ1-1; D is unresolved. Trimming cost V 5 bases and J 0 bases, with 7 bases left between them. This CDR3 contains 13 residues. Per germline, CDR1 LNHDA and CDR2 SQIVND (reference sequence).

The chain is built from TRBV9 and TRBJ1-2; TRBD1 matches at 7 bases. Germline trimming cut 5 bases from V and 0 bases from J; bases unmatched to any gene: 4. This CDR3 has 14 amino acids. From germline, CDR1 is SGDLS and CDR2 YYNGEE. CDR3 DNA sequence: TGTGCCAGCAGGGAGGGACAGACTAACTATGGCTACACCTTC. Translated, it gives CASREGQTNYGYTF.

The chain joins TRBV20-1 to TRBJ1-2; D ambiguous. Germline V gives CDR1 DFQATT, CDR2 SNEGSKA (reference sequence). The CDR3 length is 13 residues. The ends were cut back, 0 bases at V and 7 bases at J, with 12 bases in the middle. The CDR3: CSARDMGLRGYTF. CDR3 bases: TGCAGTGCTAGAGATATGGGGTTGCGTGGCTACACCTTC.

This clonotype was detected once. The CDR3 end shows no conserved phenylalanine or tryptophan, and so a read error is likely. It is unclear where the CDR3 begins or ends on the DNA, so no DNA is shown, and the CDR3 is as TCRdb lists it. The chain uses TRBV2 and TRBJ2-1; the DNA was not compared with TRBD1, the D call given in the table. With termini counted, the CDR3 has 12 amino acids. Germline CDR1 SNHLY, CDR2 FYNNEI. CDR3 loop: CASSRRVMSSSS.

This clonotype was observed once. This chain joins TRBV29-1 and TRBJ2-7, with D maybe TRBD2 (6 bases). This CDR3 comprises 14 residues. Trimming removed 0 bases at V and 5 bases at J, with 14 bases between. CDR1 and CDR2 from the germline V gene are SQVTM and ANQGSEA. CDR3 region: CSVEDLGTLDEQYF. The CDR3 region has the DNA TGCAGCGTTGAAGATCTTGGGACTCTCGACGAGCAGTACTTC.

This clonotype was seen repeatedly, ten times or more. This chain's CDR3 is CASSDVSYEQYF. DNA for the CDR3: TGTGCCAGCAGCGACGTCTCCTACGAGCAGTACTTC. The rearrangement joins TRBV5-4 to TRBJ2-7; D not resolved. V was pared by 4 bases and J by 0 bases, with 5 bases between. CDR1 and CDR2 from the germline V gene are SGHNT and YYREEE (reference sequence). The CDR3 spans 12 residues.